This T cell receptor (beta chain) was identified during a study of T-cell memory formation after mild COVID-19. TCRdb used MiXCR to reprocess the 5' RACE reads, holding one entry per CDR3 protein. The sample has approximately 580,000 distinct CDR3 sequences; just over 20% are singletons. Germline lookup yields CDR1 KGHDR and CDR2 SFDVKD. The V end was cut by 3 bases, the J end by 1 base, with 8 bases between. The CDR3 is 14 residues long. The chain couples TRBV24-1 to TRBJ1-1, with D unresolved. This TCR derives from an adult woman who had mild COVID-19 (a few samples of this study predate the infection). Cell type and time point are not known. The sample taken for sequencing was PBMCs or a T cell subset sorted from them (not recorded which). The CDR3 sequence is CATSDRGPNTEAFF. The CDR3, as DNA: TGTGCCACCAGTGATCGAGGACCGAACACTGAAGCTTTCTTT.